Shown below are 32 T cell receptor beta chains from a single sample sequenced in a study of CD8+CD57+ T cells in acquired aplastic anemia. TCR beta VDJ and CDR3 profiles were obtained from a genomic DNA template. TCRdb reprocessed the reads via MiXCR and lists one record per CDR3 protein. Here the sample spans around 230,000 distinct CDR3 sequences, 61% being singletons. Sequences were obtained from sorted CD4+, CD8+, or CD8+CD57+ T cells (not recorded which) from PBMCs. The receptors were sampled from a human donor in good health.

The chain employs TRBV20-1 and TRBJ2-5, with a tentative D call TRBD1 (5 bases). Germline V CDR1 and CDR2: DFQATT, SNEGSKA (reference sequence). The CDR3 consists of 14 residues. Trimming took 0 bases from V and 3 from J, leaving 11 bases between them. This CDR3 reads CSARDMGREETQYF. The CDR3 nucleotides read TGCAGTGCTAGAGACATGGGGCGCGAAGAGACCCAGTACTTC.

CDR3 DNA: TGTGCCAGCAGCCCACGCGCGGACAGGGGTACCCACGAGCAGTACTTC. Its translation: CASSPRADRGTHEQYF. The V and J genes are TRBV7-9 and TRBJ2-7; 9 bases are shared with TRBD1. This CDR3 is built from 16 residues. V lost 5 bases, J lost 5 bases, and 13 bases stayed unmatched. Looked up from germline, CDR1 is SEHNR and CDR2 is FQNEAQ (reference sequence).

This clonotype was recorded many times. The V and J genes are TRBV14 and TRBJ2-7, with no clear D. Germline V gene sequence: CDR1 SGHDN, CDR2 FVKESK. This CDR3 contains 12 residues. V lost 1 base, J lost 1 base, and 2 bases lay in between. The CDR3 sequence is CASSQVSYEQYF. The CDR3 DNA reads TGTGCCAGCAGCCAAGTTTCCTACGAGCAGTACTTC.

The V and J genes are TRBV7-8 and TRBJ2-1; D is possibly TRBD1 (6 bases). The CDR3 has 17 amino acids. Germline lookup yields CDR1 SGHVS and CDR2 FQNEAQ. The ends were cut back, 2 bases at V and 7 bases at J, with 21 bases in the middle. The CDR3 DNA reads TGTGCCAGCAGCTTATTCCCCGGGCAGGGGCTTGAGAATGAGCAGTTCTTC. Translation gives CASSLFPGQGLENEQFF.

A word on this clonotype: The conserved final phenylalanine or tryptophan is absent from the CDR3, which likely points to a read error. V and J are TRBV20-1 and TRBJ2-7; no clear D. The germline gives CDR1 DFQATT, CDR2 SNEGSKA (reference sequence). This CDR3 is built from 13 residues. Trimming took off 0 bases at V and 3 bases at J, with 9 bases between the two ends. As DNA, the CDR3 is TGCAGTGCTAGAGATCCGCTCCTCTACGAGCAGTACCTC. Encoded protein: CSARDPLLYEQYL.

The J gene is TRBJ1-5, the V gene TRBV5-6; no clear D gene. Trimming shortened V by 2 bases and J by 0 bases, and 6 bases separated the two germline ends. The CDR3 is 14 amino acids. Germline CDR1 reads SGHDT; CDR2 reads YYEEEE. This CDR3 reads CASSFVYSNQPQHF. The DNA of the CDR3 is TGTGCCAGCAGCTTCGTATATAGCAATCAGCCCCAGCATTTT.

Comment on this clonotype: This may be a read error, as it is one base from a much larger clone. As the CDR3 is not closed by the conserved phenylalanine or tryptophan, this likely results from a read error. The chain recombines TRBV6-6 with TRBJ1-3; D is uncertain. V was pared by 10 bases and J by 2 bases, with 21 bases between. In germline, CDR1 is MNHNY, CDR2 SVGAGI (reference sequence). This CDR3 contains 16 residues. The CDR3 sequence is CATAIGLLPAGNTIYL. CDR3 sequence (DNA): TGTGCCACAGCGATCGGGCTACTACCTGCTGGAAACACCATATATCTT.

About this clonotype itself: This CDR3 fails to terminate in the conserved phenylalanine or tryptophan, so it likely reflects a read error. It is unclear where the CDR3 begins or ends on the DNA, so no DNA is shown, and the CDR3 is as TCRdb lists it. V is TRBV6-5 and J is TRBJ2-5. The germline gives CDR1 MNHEY, CDR2 SVGAGI. The CDR3 spans 10 amino acids, including both terminal residues. Here the CDR3 reads CASSYSTRYT.

This chain joins TRBV20-1 and TRBJ2-7; D gene uncertain. The V end lost 6 bases, the J end lost 6 bases, and 21 bases lay between the germline ends. CDR3 size: 14 residues. CDR1 is DFQATT, CDR2 SNEGSKA, per germline (reference sequence). CDR3 in amino acids: CSAYSWTPRIEQYF. The DNA of the CDR3 is TGCAGTGCCTACTCATGGACGCCTAGGATCGAGCAGTACTTC.

J is TRBJ2-7 and V is TRBV6-5, with TRBD2 as a possible D gene (6 bases). V was clipped by 2 bases and J by 2 bases, with 13 bases between them. CDR3 size: 15 residues. CDR1 and CDR2 (germline): MNHEY, SVGAGI. CDR3 region: CASSYHSGSTYEQYF. In DNA, the CDR3 is TGTGCCAGCAGTTACCATAGCGGAAGTACCTACGAGCAGTACTTC.

V gene TRBV10-1 combines with J gene TRBJ1-3; D unclear. The CDR3 has 12 amino acids. The V end was cut by 5 bases, the J end by 0 bases, with 2 bases between. Germline V gene sequence: CDR1 WNHNN, CDR2 SYGVQD (reference sequence). The CDR3 DNA is TGCGCCAGCAGTCGCTCTGGAAACACCATATATTTT. This gives the protein CASSRSGNTIYF.

V and J are TRBV3-1 and TRBJ1-2; D unclear. Deletions cut 7 bases from V and 4 bases from J, with 19 bases between. CDR3 length equals 15 residues. Germline CDR1 reads LGHDT; CDR2 reads YNNKEL (reference sequence). The CDR3 sequence: CASTHREGPGYGYTF. The CDR3 nucleotides are TGTGCCAGCACCCACCGGGAAGGTCCCGGCTATGGCTACACCTTC. Filled out from reference TRBV3-1 and TRBJ1-2, the complete variable domain reads DTAVSQTPKYLVTQMGNDKSIKCEQNLGHDTMYWYKQDSKKFLKIMFSYNNKELIINETVPNRFSPKSPDKAHLNLHINSLELGDSAVYFCASTHREGPGYGYTFGSGTRLTVV.

This clonotype was seen repeatedly, ten times or more. CDR3 region: CASSAPLEGGDTQYF. The CDR3 coding sequence is TGTGCCAGCAGCGCCCCCCTTGAGGGAGGAGATACGCAGTATTTT. V and J are TRBV7-6 and TRBJ2-3; maybe TRBD2 (6 bases). CDR3 size: 15 residues. Trimming removed 5 bases at V and 5 bases at J, with 17 bases between. The germline V gene has CDR1 SGHVS and CDR2 FNYEAQ.

The chain joins TRBV20-1 to TRBJ1-1; D unresolved. Trimming took 3 bases from V and 8 from J, leaving 16 bases between them. The CDR3 runs to 13 residues. In germline, CDR1 is DFQATT, CDR2 SNEGSKA (reference sequence). CDR3 protein: CSARKSSTAEAFF. DNA of the CDR3: TGCAGTGCTAGGAAGTCCAGCACAGCGGAAGCTTTCTTT.

This clonotype was observed once. The V and J genes are TRBV20-1 and TRBJ1-1, with D possibly TRBD1 on 5 matching bases. The germline V gene has CDR1 DFQATT and CDR2 SNEGSKA (reference sequence). Trimming pared 3 bases from V and 1 base from J, leaving 12 bases between. The CDR3 has 14 amino acids. The CDR3: CSARRGGPNTEAFF. As DNA, the CDR3 is TGCAGTGCTAGGAGGGGAGGCCCGAACACTGAAGCTTTCTTT.

The chain carries TRBV2 and TRBJ1-2; tentatively, D is TRBD1 (6 bases). Per the germline V gene, CDR1 is SNHLY and CDR2 is FYNNEI. V was clipped by 1 base and J by 3 bases, with 9 bases between them. CDR3 size: 14 residues. The CDR3 sequence is CASSEVPGDYGYTF. The DNA of the CDR3 is TGTGCCAGCAGTGAAGTTCCAGGGGACTATGGCTACACCTTC.

The V and J genes are TRBV9 and TRBJ2-7, with 8 bases that match TRBD2. V lost 3 bases to trimming and J lost 9 bases; unmatched junction nucleotides: 14. The V gene's germline CDR1 is SGDLS and CDR2 YYNGEE. The CDR3 spans 15 residues. CDR3 nucleotide sequence: TGTGCCAGCAGCGAGGGGTCAGGTAGCGGGGAAGGGCAGTACTTC. Translated: CASSEGSGSGEGQYF.

This clonotype was seen at least ten times. V gene TRBV9 combines with J gene TRBJ1-2; D is perhaps TRBD1 (6 bases). This CDR3 has 14 residues. Germline V CDR1 and CDR2: SGDLS, YYNGEE. Trimming left V 1 base short and J 8 bases short, with 15 bases between. CDR3 amino acids: CASSVWVGGGGYTF. As DNA, the CDR3 is TGTGCCAGCAGCGTATGGGTTGGGGGCGGCGGCTACACCTTC.

V and J are TRBV30 and TRBJ2-3; 14 bases match TRBD2. The CDR3 has 14 residues. V shed 3 bases, J shed 6 bases, and the junction held 2 bases outside the gene matches. Germline V gene sequence: CDR1 GTSNPN, CDR2 SVGIG (reference sequence). The CDR3 loop is CAWRTSGRVDTQYF. The CDR3 DNA sequence: TGTGCCTGGAGGACTAGCGGGAGGGTGGATACGCAGTATTTT.

In its sample, this clonotype was seen once. The rearrangement links TRBV7-2 to TRBJ2-5; 11 positions agree with TRBD1. V shed 2 bases and J 5 bases; nucleotides not matched to a gene: 10. Per the germline V gene, CDR1 is SGHTA and CDR2 is FQGNSA. The CDR3 has 17 residues. This CDR3 reads CASSLIVRTGGRETQYF. The CDR3 DNA is TGTGCCAGCAGCTTAATAGTCAGGACAGGGGGCAGGGAGACCCAGTACTTC.

For this clonotype: One base away lies a much larger clone, so this may be a sequencing read error. V is TRBV9 and J is TRBJ2-1; D assignment may be TRBD1 or TRBD2 (5 bases each). CDR3 length equals 14 residues. V was shortened by 3 bases and J by 2 bases, with 9 bases between the two germline ends. Looked up from germline, CDR1 is SGDLS and CDR2 is YYNGEE. The CDR3 loop is CASSAGTTYNEQFF. CDR3 in DNA: TGTGCCAGCAGCGCCGGGACCACCTACAATGAGCAGTTCTTC.

The chain has TRBV19 and TRBJ2-7; 7 bases line up with TRBD1. Germline-derived CDR1 and CDR2 are LNHDA and SQIVND (reference sequence). The CDR3 has 14 amino acids. The J segment lost 5 bases and the V segment lost 4 bases, leaving 8 bases of the junction unmatched. CDR3 residues: CASSTTGSGDEQYF. The CDR3 coding sequence is TGTGCCAGTAGTACGACAGGGTCGGGCGACGAGCAGTACTTC.

The chain combines TRBV5-1 with TRBJ1-1; the match to TRBD1 covers 8 bases. V shed 3 bases, J shed 7 bases, and the junction held 2 bases outside the gene matches. This CDR3 contains 12 residues. CDR1 is SGHRS, CDR2 YFSETQ, per germline. The CDR3 loop is CASSYTGGEAFF. DNA for the CDR3: TGCGCCAGCAGCTACACAGGGGGTGAAGCTTTCTTT.

This clonotype occurred many times. This chain joins TRBV7-9 and TRBJ2-3; TRBD1 is a possible D gene (5 bases). Germline CDR1 and CDR2: SEHNR and FQNEAQ (reference sequence). The CDR3 has 13 residues. Between the trimmed V and J ends, which lost 5 bases and 3 bases, there was a span of 9 bases. The CDR3: CASSTTVTDTQYF. CDR3 nucleotide sequence: TGTGCCAGCAGCACGACAGTTACAGATACGCAGTATTTT. Full variable domain (missing parts from reference TRBV7-9 and TRBJ2-3): DTGVSQNPRHKITKRGQNVTFRCDPISEHNRLYWYRQTLGQGPEFLTYFQNEAQLEKSRLLSDRFSAERPKGSFSTLEIQRTEQGDSAMYLCASSTTVTDTQYFGPGTRLTVL.

The rearrangement joins TRBV20-1 to TRBJ2-1; 10 bases agree with TRBD2. The V and J ends lost 6 bases and 10 bases, in that order; junction bases with no gene match: 12. Germline V gene lookup returns CDR1 DFQATT and CDR2 SNEGSKA (reference sequence). The CDR3 sequence is 14 residues long. In nucleotides, the CDR3 is TGCAGTGCGCGGCCTAGCGGGAGAGTGGGCGAGCAGTTCTTC. Translation gives CSARPSGRVGEQFF.

With regard to this clonotype: One junction end does not reproduce the germline sequence, and a read error may be involved. The chain combines TRBV6-6 with TRBJ2-5, with TRBD1 matching 10 bases. Germline V gene sequence: CDR1 MNHNY, CDR2 SVGAGI (reference sequence). The CDR3 runs 15 residues. This CDR3 reads CASYPDRGHRTGISF. DNA for the CDR3: TGTGCCAGCTATCCCGACAGGGGGCATCGGACCGGGATTTCATTC.

This clonotype was recorded only once. The rearrangement links TRBV10-3 to TRBJ1-5; no clear D. CDR1 and CDR2 (germline): ENHRY, SYGVKD. Trimming cost V 10 bases and J 3 bases, with 13 bases left between them. The CDR3 has 13 amino acids. The CDR3 nucleotides are TGTGCCAGCCGGGTGGGGTTCAATCAGCCCCAGCATTTT. This sequence encodes CASRVGFNQPQHF.

The chain couples TRBV28 to TRBJ1-6, with unresolved D. V was cut by 5 bases and J by 8 bases, with 10 bases left in between. This CDR3 contains 13 residues. Germline values: CDR1 MDHEN, CDR2 SYDVKM. The CDR3 DNA sequence: TGTGCCAGCAGTATCAGCGGTTATTCACCCCTCCACTTT. Its translation is CASSISGYSPLHF.

This sequence joins TRBV7-2 and TRBJ1-2; D remains unclear. V was cut by 5 bases and J by 2 bases, with 12 bases left in between. This CDR3 spans 14 amino acids. Germline V gene lookup returns CDR1 SGHTA and CDR2 FQGNSA. The CDR3 sequence: CASSQVRQNYGYTF. CDR3 sequence (DNA): TGTGCCAGCAGCCAAGTACGGCAGAACTATGGCTACACCTTC.

The table lists this clonotype with a few counts. The chain uses TRBV20-1 and TRBJ2-5; 9 bases line up with TRBD1. CDR3 length: 14 amino acids. The junction had 6 bases not matched to a gene; V was cut back by 0 bases and J by 7 bases. Germline V gives CDR1 DFQATT, CDR2 SNEGSKA (reference sequence). The CDR3 DNA reads TGCAGTGCTAGAGATGAACAGGGGGCCCCGACCCAGTACTTC. It is translated as CSARDEQGAPTQYF.

This chain links TRBV5-5 with TRBJ2-4; the match to TRBD2 covers 7 bases. The V and J ends lost 1 base and 2 bases, in that order; junction bases with no gene match: 12. Germline V gene sequence: CDR1 SGHKS, CDR2 YYEKEE (reference sequence). This CDR3 has 18 amino acids. The CDR3 DNA follows: TGTGCCAGCAGCTTGAGCGGGGACCATCCTCAGCCCAAAAACATTCAGTACTTC. This codes for CASSLSGDHPQPKNIQYF.

The chain is built from TRBV11-2 and TRBJ2-1, with 8 bases aligning to TRBD2. Germline values: CDR1 SGHAT, CDR2 FQNNGV. V lost 1 base and J lost 4; bases outside the gene matches: 3. The CDR3 sequence is 15 residues long. The CDR3 here is CASSLAGGKYNEQFF. The DNA for the CDR3 is TGTGCCAGCAGCTTAGCGGGAGGGAAATACAATGAGCAGTTCTTC.